The next 9 T cell receptor beta chains were all read from a single sample in a study of a mutant IDH1 vaccine in newly diagnosed glioma. No antigen has been assigned to these receptors. This sample's time point: week 23, last vaccination. In every dose of vaccine, 300 ug of mutant IDH1 20-mer peptide was given alongside topical imiquimod. Generated by immunoSEQ multiplex PCR, the TCRdb table keeps only in-frame clones and is missing some. The sample yields some 80,000 clones, around 83% seen once. The source was PBMCs, collected from a glioma patient whose treatment included an IDH1 peptide vaccine. The source of these receptors is a woman in her forties or fifties with glioma.

V gene TRBV27 combines with J gene TRBJ2-7; no clear D. The CDR3 covers 13 residues. Trimming removed 5 bases from V and 3 bases from J, with 11 bases in between. Germline loops: CDR1 MNHEY, CDR2 SMNVEV (reference sequence). The CDR3 coding sequence is TGTGCCAGCAGTGTATTGGGTGACTACGAGCAGTACTTC. Amino acid sequence: CASSVLGDYEQYF.

This chain uses TRBV4-1 with TRBJ2-5, with D uncertain. The J call is uncertain, as TRBJ2-7 better fits the DNA end. The CDR3 is 14 amino acids. Germline V lookup: CDR1 MGHRA, CDR2 YSYEKL. Here the CDR3 reads CASSQVTPAYEQYF. CDR3 bases: TGCGCCAGCAGCCAAGTTACCCCCGCCTACGAGCAGTACTTC.

The rearrangement joins TRBV13 to TRBJ2-7, with TRBD2 matching over 7 bases. The V gene end was trimmed by 0 bases and the J gene end by 4 bases; junction bases not matched to a gene: 3. CDR1 is PRHDT, CDR2 FYEKMQ, per germline (reference sequence). The length of the CDR3 is 14 residues. CDR3 region: CASSLGAGVYEQYF. The CDR3 nucleotides read TGTGCCAGCAGCTTAGGGGCGGGAGTTTACGAGCAGTACTTC. The complete variable domain, with remaining parts taken from reference TRBV13 and TRBJ2-7, reads AAGVIQSPRHLIKEKRETATLKCYPIPRHDTVYWYQQGPGQDPQFLISFYEKMQSDKGSIPDRFSAQQFSDYHSELNMSSLELGDSALYFCASSLGAGVYEQYFGPGTRLTVT.

V is TRBV11-2 and J is TRBJ2-5; D ambiguous. The J call may be wrong; the DNA end is better matched by TRBJ2-7. The germline V gene encodes CDR1 SGHAT and CDR2 FQNNGV. CDR3 size: 11 residues. CDR3 amino acids: CASRSSDEQYF. CDR3 nucleotide sequence: TGTGCCAGCAGGTCCTCGGACGAGCAGTACTTC.

The chain couples TRBV19 to TRBJ2-3; D perhaps matches TRBD2 (5 bases). Germline values: CDR1 LNHDA, CDR2 SQIVND (reference sequence). This CDR3 spans 14 amino acids. V lost 0 bases and J lost 9, with 13 bases in between. The CDR3 sequence is CASSIDWTEITQYF. DNA of the CDR3: TGTGCCAGTAGTATAGATTGGACTGAGATCACGCAGTATTTT.

V gene TRBV11-2 combines with J gene TRBJ2-7, with TRBD1 identical over 7 bases. CDR3 length equals 14 residues. The J segment lost 4 bases and the V segment lost 1 base, leaving 4 bases of the junction unmatched. Germline CDR1 and CDR2: SGHAT and FQNNGV. The chain's CDR3 is CASSLAGQRYEQYF. The CDR3 DNA reads TGTGCCAGCAGCTTAGCGGGACAGCGGTACGAGCAGTACTTC.

Turning to this clone: At one of its ends the junction is not consistent with the germline gene, which may arise from a read error. The V gene is TRBV7-7, the J gene TRBJ2-7; D not resolved. The CDR3 extends over 13 amino acids. Germline V gene sequence: CDR1 SSHAT, CDR2 FNYEAQ (reference sequence). The CDR3, as DNA: TGTGCTAGCAGCTTAGGGCCGCGCTACGAGCAGTACTTC. Its translation is CASSLGPRYEQYF.

This clone occurred once. CDR3 in DNA: TGCGCCAGCAGCTTGGGGACAGCCTCCTACGAGCAGTACTTC. Encoded protein: CASSLGTASYEQYF. The V gene is TRBV5-1, the J gene TRBJ2-7; tentatively, D is TRBD1 (6 bases). Germline CDR1 is SGHRS and CDR2 is YFSETQ. V was trimmed by 0 bases and J by 0 bases, leaving 7 bases between them. CDR3 length: 14 residues. Full variable domain (outside the CDR3, taken from reference TRBV5-1 and TRBJ2-7): KAGVTQTPRYLIKTRGQQVTLSCSPISGHRSVSWYQQTPGQGLQFLFEYFSETQRNKGNFPGRFSGRQFSNSRSEMNVSTLELGDSALYLCASSLGTASYEQYFGPGTRLTVT.

This clone appeared a single time. The chain carries TRBV30 and TRBJ2-2; 7 nucleotides line up with TRBD1. The CDR3 loop spans 14 amino acids. Trimming at V came to 5 bases and at J to 4 bases, leaving 7 bases not matched to a gene. CDR1 and CDR2 (germline): GTSNPN, SVGIG (reference sequence). This CDR3 is CAWATGRSTGELFF. In DNA, the CDR3 is TGTGCCTGGGCGACAGGGCGAAGCACCGGGGAGCTGTTTTTT.